These 26 T cell receptor beta chains were all obtained from the same sample, sequenced in a study of CD8 T cells in Susac syndrome. It was with random hexamers that about 0.45 to 1 ug RNA was reverse transcribed. TCRdb reprocessed the immunoSEQ multiplex PCR reads via MiXCR and lists one record per CDR3 protein. The data hold 95,000 to 150,000 distinct CDR3 sequences, with roughly 94% observed a single time. The sequencing input was CD4+ T cells from PBMCs. These receptors were collected from a human donor in good health.

V is TRBV7-8 and J is TRBJ1-2; a possible D gene is TRBD1 (6 bases). The germline V and J ends were trimmed by 2 bases and 7 bases, with 11 bases remaining between them. The CDR3 is 13 amino acids. Per the germline V gene, CDR1 is SGHVS and CDR2 is FQNEAQ. The CDR3 nucleotides read TGTGCCAGCAGCTTAAAGGGGGAGGGTGGCTACACCTTC. As protein: CASSLKGEGGYTF.

The CDR3 region is CASSPQGGNNSPLHF. For the CDR3, the DNA is TGTGCCAGCAGCCCCCAGGGCGGTAATAATTCACCCCTCCACTTT. The V gene is TRBV9, the J gene TRBJ1-6; D is possibly TRBD1 (5 bases). Trimming stripped 4 bases from V and 5 bases from J, with 13 bases between. The CDR3 extends over 15 amino acids. The V gene's germline CDR1 is SGDLS and CDR2 YYNGEE.

The rearrangement joins TRBV29-1 to TRBJ1-1; D is ambiguous. Germline assignment: CDR1 SQVTM and CDR2 ANQGSEA. The CDR3 loop spans 13 amino acids. V was shortened by 2 bases and J by 6 bases, with 13 bases between the two germline ends. The CDR3 spells CSVESDSHAEAFF. The DNA of the CDR3 is TGCAGCGTTGAATCAGACTCCCACGCTGAAGCTTTCTTT.

CDR3 in DNA: TGTGCCAGTAGTAGCCGGGACAGGGTTATCCTCAATGAGCAGTTCTTC. The encoded protein is CASSSRDRVILNEQFF. The chain is built from TRBV19 and TRBJ2-1, with 9 positions matching TRBD1. Germline CDR1 reads LNHDA; CDR2 reads SQIVND (reference sequence). With 4 bases clipped from V and 6 bases from J, the junction kept 10 bases outside the gene matches. This CDR3 region has 16 residues.

The V gene is TRBV27, the J gene TRBJ2-7; D could derive from TRBD1 or TRBD2 (5 bases each). The CDR3 has 14 residues. V was cut by 5 bases and J by 7 bases, with 18 bases left in between. Per germline, CDR1 MNHEY and CDR2 SMNVEV (reference sequence). Here the CDR3 reads CASSPPGRTSEQYF. The CDR3 DNA reads TGTGCCAGCAGTCCTCCGGGACGGACTTCTGAGCAGTACTTC.

This chain joins TRBV14 and TRBJ1-1; no definite D call. There are 13 residues in the CDR3. Trimming removed 1 base at V and 3 bases at J, with 6 bases between. Germline CDR1 SGHDN, CDR2 FVKESK. The CDR3, as DNA: TGTGCCAGCAGCCAAGGCATTTACACTGAAGCTTTCTTT. As protein: CASSQGIYTEAFF.

This chain connects TRBV19 to TRBJ1-1; 9 nucleotides agree with TRBD1. This CDR3 has 16 amino acids. Germline V lookup: CDR1 LNHDA, CDR2 SQIVND (reference sequence). The J segment lost 7 bases and the V segment lost 4 bases, leaving 13 bases of the junction unmatched. The chain's CDR3 is CASSTTGGEGWREAFF. CDR3 sequence (DNA): TGTGCCAGTAGTACAACAGGGGGCGAAGGCTGGCGTGAAGCTTTCTTT.

CDR3 protein: CASSPLPGAGDYGYTF. CDR3 nucleotides: TGTGCCAGCAGTCCCCTTCCAGGGGCGGGTGACTATGGCTACACCTTC. The V call is TRBV12-3 or TRBV12-4, the J call TRBJ1-2; D may be TRBD1 (6 bases). CDR3 length: 16 residues. Trimming cost V 5 bases and J 3 bases, with 19 bases left between them.

The chain uses TRBV5-4 and TRBJ2-6; 7 bases map to TRBD1. V was pared by 5 bases and J by 4 bases, with 6 bases of the junction left unmatched. This CDR3 spans 15 amino acids. The germline V gene has CDR1 SGHNT and CDR2 YYREEE (reference sequence). This CDR3 is CASSMDRSGANVLTF. In DNA form, the CDR3 reads TGTGCCAGCAGTATGGACAGGTCCGGGGCCAACGTCCTGACTTTC.

The rearrangement uses TRBV10-3 and TRBJ2-5, with D hard to call. V lost 4 bases, J lost 4 bases, and 10 bases lay in between. Germline CDR1 ENHRY, CDR2 SYGVKD. The CDR3 has 13 residues. CDR3 residues: CAISGAQGETQYF. In DNA form, the CDR3 reads TGTGCCATCAGTGGTGCTCAAGGAGAGACCCAGTACTTC.

J is TRBJ1-6 and V is TRBV6-1; the match to TRBD1 covers 7 bases. The CDR3 runs to 17 residues. Germline lookup yields CDR1 MNHNS and CDR2 SASEGT. The V and J ends lost 7 bases and 6 bases, in that order; junction bases with no gene match: 15. The CDR3 sequence is CASKLGGGAGSNSPLHF. DNA for the CDR3: TGTGCCAGCAAATTGGGAGGGGGCGCAGGTAGTAATTCACCCCTCCACTTT.

The chain couples TRBV20-1 to TRBJ1-5; 10 bases fit TRBD1. V shed 5 bases and J 1 base; nucleotides not matched to a gene: 8. Germline lookup yields CDR1 DFQATT and CDR2 SNEGSKA (reference sequence). The CDR3 runs to 16 residues. The CDR3 region is CSALDRGPWSNQPQHF. CDR3 in DNA: TGCAGTGCTCTCGACAGGGGGCCTTGGAGCAATCAGCCCCAGCATTTT.

This rearrangement joins TRBV7-3 to TRBJ2-3; 16 bases agree with TRBD2. CDR1 is SGHTA, CDR2 FQGTGA, per germline. J gave up 9 bases and V 4 bases, and 4 bases lay outside the gene matches. The CDR3 runs to 15 residues. For the CDR3, the DNA is TGTGCCAGCAGCTACGGGACTAGCGGGAGGGGCACGCAGTATTTT. Amino acid sequence: CASSYGTSGRGTQYF. Together with reference TRBV7-3 and TRBJ2-3, the CDR3 gives the full variable domain: GAGVSQTPSNKVTEKGKYVELRCDPISGHTALYWYRQSLGQGPEFLIYFQGTGAADDSGLPNDRFFAVRPEGSVSTLKIQRTERGDSAVYLCASSYGTSGRGTQYFGPGTRLTVL.

The CDR3 nucleotides are TGCAGTGCTGAGGGGCGGACCTACAATGAGCAGTTCTTC. This translates into CSAEGRTYNEQFF. The genes are TRBV20-1 and TRBJ2-1, with D perhaps given as TRBD1 or TRBD2 (5 bases each). The CDR3 extends over 13 amino acids. CDR1 and CDR2 from the germline V gene are DFQATT and SNEGSKA (reference sequence). V was clipped by 5 bases and J by 2 bases, with 10 bases between them.

The gene calls are TRBV18 and TRBJ1-2, with a possible D match to TRBD1 (5 bases). The germline gives CDR1 KGHSH, CDR2 LQKENI. The CDR3 spans 15 residues. V was trimmed by 2 bases and J by 0 bases, leaving 10 bases between them. This CDR3 reads CASSPGTETNYGYTF. The DNA for the CDR3 is TGTGCCAGCTCACCAGGGACGGAGACTAACTATGGCTACACCTTC.

This clonotype was counted once. The chain joins TRBV25-1 to TRBJ1-6; D unclear. Germline loops: CDR1 MGHDK, CDR2 SYGVNS. V was clipped by 3 bases and J by 10 bases, with 16 bases between them. The CDR3 consists of 15 residues. In nucleotides, the CDR3 is TGTGCCAGCAGTGATGAACAAGGGTATGGGTCACCCCTCCACTTT. Amino acids: CASSDEQGYGSPLHF.

This clonotype appeared a single time. The chain uses TRBV7-3 and TRBJ2-2; D possibly corresponds to TRBD1 (5 bases). The CDR3 contains 15 residues. Per germline, CDR1 SGHTA and CDR2 FQGTGA. V lost 2 bases, J lost 5 bases, and 12 bases lay in between. The DNA of the CDR3 is TGTGCCAGCAGCTTAGGCTCAGGGCCTACCGGGGAGCTGTTTTTT. Its protein is CASSLGSGPTGELFF.

V and J are TRBV30 and TRBJ2-1; 10 bases match TRBD2. The trim removed 2 bases at V and 16 bases at J, leaving 11 bases unmatched. The CDR3 extends over 13 amino acids. Germline CDR1 is GTSNPN and CDR2 is SVGIG (reference sequence). CDR3 sequence (DNA): TGTGCCTGGAGTAGCGGGAGGGCCCCTCGAATCTTCTTC. Translated, it gives CAWSSGRAPRIFF.

The V and J genes are TRBV10-3 and TRBJ1-2; maybe TRBD1 (6 bases). The germline CDR1 and CDR2 sequences are ENHRY and SYGVKD. This CDR3 is 14 amino acids long. V lost 0 bases, J lost 7 bases, and 12 bases lay in between. CDR3 protein: CAISESNRDGGYTF. The CDR3, as DNA: TGTGCCATCAGTGAGTCGAACAGGGACGGTGGCTACACCTTC.

The chain is built from TRBV24-1 and TRBJ2-1; TRBD2 might be the D (6 bases). Trimming pared 7 bases from V and 3 bases from J, leaving 9 bases between. Germline-derived CDR1 and CDR2 are KGHDR and SFDVKD. This CDR3 has 13 amino acids. CDR3 loop: CATRRAGYNEQFF. CDR3 DNA: TGTGCCACCAGGCGAGCGGGCTACAATGAGCAGTTCTTC.

The chain is built from TRBV18 and TRBJ1-5; D is perhaps TRBD1 (5 bases). Trimming stripped 3 bases from V and 5 bases from J, with 14 bases between. This CDR3 is built from 15 residues. CDR1 is KGHSH, CDR2 LQKENI, per germline. CDR3 bases: TGTGCCAGCTCACCGTCACCTAGAGGGGATCAGCCCCAGCATTTT. Protein sequence: CASSPSPRGDQPQHF.

V usage is TRBV6-5 and J usage is TRBJ1-2, with TRBD1 matching over 7 bases. The germline CDR1 and CDR2 sequences are MNHEY and SVGAGI. V trimming: 0 bases; J trimming: 3 bases; junction bases outside the gene matches: 1. The CDR3 consists of 14 residues. CDR3 sequence reads: CASSYSGQDYGYTF. DNA of the CDR3: TGTGCCAGCAGTTACTCCGGACAGGACTATGGCTACACCTTC.

This sequence joins TRBV7-9 and TRBJ2-3; 11 positions agree with TRBD2. Trimming took 4 bases from V and 0 from J; bases not matched to a gene: 6. This CDR3 is built from 17 residues. CDR1 SEHNR and CDR2 FQNEAQ come from the germline V gene (reference sequence). CDR3 residues: CASSSGRTSGSTDTQYF. In nucleotides, the CDR3 is TGTGCCAGCAGCTCGGGACGGACTAGCGGGAGCACAGATACGCAGTATTTT.

The chain employs TRBV5-6 and TRBJ2-7; 12 positions agree with TRBD2. V was clipped by 5 bases and J by 4 bases; unmatched bases: 4. The CDR3 sequence is 14 residues long. The germline V gene has CDR1 SGHDT and CDR2 YYEEEE. The CDR3 is CASSTSGRRYEQYF. The CDR3 DNA reads TGTGCCAGCAGTACTAGCGGGAGGAGGTACGAGCAGTACTTC. Supplemented by reference TRBV5-6 and TRBJ2-7, the full variable domain reads DAGVTQSPTHLIKTRGQQVTLRCSPKSGHDTVSWYQQALGQGPQFIFQYYEEEERQRGNFPDRFSGHQFPNYSSELNVNALLLGDSALYLCASSTSGRRYEQYFGPGTRLTVT.

This chain joins TRBV6-6 and TRBJ2-5; the match to TRBD2 covers 13 bases. The CDR3 runs to 16 residues. Germline trimming cut 7 bases from V and 5 bases from J; bases unmatched to any gene: 10. Per the germline V gene, CDR1 is MNHNY and CDR2 is SVGAGI (reference sequence). CDR3 sequence: CASTPGLAGALETQYF. The CDR3 DNA sequence: TGTGCCAGCACCCCCGGACTAGCGGGAGCTCTGGAGACCCAGTACTTC.

The chain combines TRBV29-1 with TRBJ2-7, with D hard to call. The CDR3 has 12 amino acids. From germline, CDR1 is SQVTM and CDR2 ANQGSEA. Trimming pared 5 bases from V and 4 bases from J, leaving 12 bases between. CDR3 loop: CSVQVRLYEQYF. The DNA for the CDR3 is TGCAGCGTTCAAGTACGTCTTTACGAGCAGTACTTC.